This T cell receptor beta chain was retrieved from a study of control samples from healthy donors and cancer patients. Using immunoSEQ multiplex PCR, the repertoire was profiled, and TCRdb retains in-frame clones only, with some absent. The table lists under 65,000 clones, 80% to 90% of them singletons. The TCR comes from a woman in her 50s with lung cancer. Sequencing input: PBMCs.

DNA for the CDR3: TGTGCCAGTAGTATAGTATTGGACTCCAATGAGCAGTTCTTC. This gives the protein CASSIVLDSNEQFF. This sequence joins TRBV19 and TRBJ2-1, with D maybe TRBD2 (5 bases). The germline V gene has CDR1 LNHDA and CDR2 SQIVND (reference sequence). This CDR3 is built from 14 residues. V was pared by 1 base and J by 6 bases, with 10 bases between.